What follows is one T cell receptor (beta chain) and its context. This clonotype was found many times. The antigen it binds to is not known. No base-level quality is on record; no much larger clone is a single base apart. This entry comes from a study of neurological immune-mediated disorders (dated by TCRdb to about 2019). About the full investigation: Among the 35 or so multiple sclerosis patients, approximately 30 had relapsing-remitting MS and 3 had secondary progressive MS. The 95 to 120 TCR-beta libraries covered PBMC samples along with longitudinal samples, technical triplicates, and paired sorted CD4+ and CD8+ T-cell subsets. Peripheral blood TCR-beta repertoires from HTLV-I-associated myelopathy (HAM/TSP) patients, multiple sclerosis patients and healthy controls were compared by UMI-based sequencing. The cohort included approximately 68 subjects: about 15 with HAM/TSP, approximately 35 with multiple sclerosis, and approximately 20 healthy controls.

Trimming accounts for 2 bases at V and 4 bases at J, while the number of junction bases matched to no gene is 4. The CDR3 contains 15 residues, cysteine and phenylalanine counted. Of all the DNA, just the CDR3 is kept, 45 bases in frame from base 1. Taken from the germline V gene (reference sequence), the CDR1 and CDR2 loops are MNHEY and SMNVEV. cDNA was synthesized by template-switch 5'RACE using a primer with a 10-nucleotide random unique molecular identifier that tagged each TCR transcript. Every sequencing run covered 15-18 subjects and yielded more than 170 million TCR-beta sequences. The RNeasy kit was used for extraction of total RNA. The KAPA Real-time Library Amplification kit was used to amplify TCR-beta VDJ regions with primers for the TCR constant region and the 5'RACE anchor. Sample indexes and Illumina adaptors were added in a first PCR, after which library yield was increased in a second PCR. The roughly 650 bp TCR product was size-selected on a 2% E-gel SizeSelection system after Ampure bead purification. Before pooling, library quality was checked on a Bioanalyzer, concentration was measured with Qubit, and libraries were quantified with the Kapa Library Quantification kit. Libraries were sequenced paired-end 2 x 150 bp on an Illumina HiSeq 2500. To increase sequence diversity, about 25-30% phiX was spiked into each library pool. The paper's processing steps were these. Quality-filtered reads were processed with the UMI-based MiGEC pipeline, which removed over 80% of raw TCR sequences during error correction. IMGT germline references were used for aligning VDJ genes, and each clonotype was defined as a unique CDR3 amino acid sequence together with its V-J genes. Clonal expansion, Shannon diversity and CDR3 relatedness were evaluated with VDJtools (CalcPairwiseDistances, ClusterSamples), while phylogenetic trees were built in CLCbio workbench. Using coefficient-of-variation modelling across technical triplicates, the study counted a clone as expanded if it had at least 8 unique UMIs. Using fastp at Q25 and MiXCR, TCRdb reprocessed the public reads and kept productive beta chains. Rows with a matching CDR3 protein are joined into one entry that keeps the most common DNA and genes. The V and J calls were not made by the authors but by TCRdb's processing. The sample data list 70,000 or so distinct CDR3 sequences, and around 3% of these were observed just once. The biggest ten clones account for 4% to 6.5% of the sample.

Summary of the overall study and its limitations: The MS cluster was not associated with any clinical or MRI features, and the authors stated that larger cohorts are needed. No identical CDR3 amino acid sequences were found to be shared among expanded clones across subjects, suggesting that TCR-beta repertoires were private in all groups. TCR clonal expansion was highest in HAM/TSP patients and lowest in MS patients, with MS patients falling below even healthy controls. Phylogenetic analysis grouped repertoires from 18 of 34 MS patients into a cluster of related CDR3 sequences, suggesting a possible repertoire-level signature.

For unsorted PBMC libraries, 2 million PBMCs were used after storage in RNAlater at -80 degrees C until RNA extraction. The multiple sclerosis patients were enrolled in a US clinical protocol that used magnetic resonance imaging to evaluate disease progression. Peripheral blood underwent Ficoll-Hypaque density gradient centrifugation to isolate PBMCs, which were then cryopreserved in liquid nitrogen. The chain was built from TRBV27 and TRBJ2-1; 8 junctional bases match TRBD2. The receptor's source is a woman aged 45-59 years with multiple sclerosis. Sequenced: PBMCs. The CDR3 protein sequence reads: CASSLSGSGYNEQFF. The DNA reads as follows: TGTGCCAGCAGTTTAAGCGGGAGCGGGTACAATGAGCAGTTCTTC.